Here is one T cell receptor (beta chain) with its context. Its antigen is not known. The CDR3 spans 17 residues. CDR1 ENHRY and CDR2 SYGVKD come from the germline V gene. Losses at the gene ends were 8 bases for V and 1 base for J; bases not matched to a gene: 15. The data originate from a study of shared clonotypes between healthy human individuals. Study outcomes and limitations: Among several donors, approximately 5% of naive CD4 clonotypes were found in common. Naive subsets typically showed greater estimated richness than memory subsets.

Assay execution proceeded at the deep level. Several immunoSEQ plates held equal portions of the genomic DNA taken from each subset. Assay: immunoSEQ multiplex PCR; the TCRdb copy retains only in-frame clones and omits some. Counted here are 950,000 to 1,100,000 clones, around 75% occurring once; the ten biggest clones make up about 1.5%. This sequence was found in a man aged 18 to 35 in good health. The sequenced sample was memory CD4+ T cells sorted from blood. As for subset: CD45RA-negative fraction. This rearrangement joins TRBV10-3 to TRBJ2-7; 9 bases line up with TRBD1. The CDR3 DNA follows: TGTGCCATCGGCCCGGTAGGGGGGACAGGGTCATCCTACGAGCAGTACTTC. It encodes CAIGPVGGTGSSYEQYF.